This T cell receptor (beta chain) was recovered during a study of post-analysis software for immune sequencing data. Overall study context: Disease trajectories encompassed relapsing-remitting, secondary progressive and progressive-relapsing multiple sclerosis.

Unique molecular identifiers tagged the TCR beta cDNA libraries. Each CDR3 protein is one row after TCRdb ran MiXCR on the PCR reads. Here the sample spans roughly 620,000 distinct CDR3 sequences, roughly 46% being singletons. On this clonotype itself: Its antigen is unidentified.

The CDR3 contains 13 residues. The ends were cut back, 3 bases at V and 6 bases at J, with 13 bases in the middle. The germline gives CDR1 SGHDT, CDR2 YYEEEE. Study-wide results and caveats: TRBV segments more frequent in patients than in controls numbered about five and included TRBV5-6, TRBV5-1 and TRBV20-1.

J is TRBJ2-7 and V is TRBV5-6; D unresolved. Sequenced material: blood. The TCR comes from a girl aged 5 to 17 with multiple sclerosis. The CDR3 bases are TGTGCCAGCAGCTCTGACCCGGTGAGCGAGCAGTACTTC. It is translated as CASSSDPVSEQYF.